These 22 T cell receptor beta chains came from one sample sequenced in a study of OX40 agonist ivuxolimab in advanced cancers. Produced via immunoSEQ multiplex PCR; TCRdb's table is partial and in-frame only. The repertoire holds approximately 82,000 clones, with about 89% as singletons. The sequences come from CD4+ or CD8+ T cells sorted from blood, collected in a trial of the OX40 agonist ivuxolimab. All receptors derive from an adult with an advanced solid tumor such as melanoma, head and neck, liver or kidney cancer.

The genes are TRBV10-3 and TRBJ1-1, with TRBD1 matching over 7 bases. The J segment lost 3 bases and the V segment lost 5 bases, leaving 6 bases of the junction unmatched. Germline loops: CDR1 ENHRY, CDR2 SYGVKD. This CDR3 region has 14 residues. CDR3 bases: TGTGCCATCAGTTCACAGGGGAGGGACACTGAAGCTTTCTTT. It encodes CAISSQGRDTEAFF.

The CDR3 here is CASSLSRLPGELFF. The CDR3, as DNA: TGTGCCAGCAGCTTATCCCGACTCCCCGGGGAGCTGTTTTTT. V is TRBV11-3 and J is TRBJ2-2; unclear D gene. The CDR3 totals 14 residues. Germline V gene data show CDR1 as SGHNT and CDR2 as YENEEA. The V gene lost 2 bases and the J gene lost 6 bases, with 10 bases spanning the gap.

Note on this clone: Germline is not matched at one junction end, which may reflect a read error. CDR3 bases: TGCAGCGTCGGTCCGGGACAGGCCTCCTGCGAGCAGTACTTC. Amino acids: CSVGPGQASCEQYF. The chain carries TRBV29-1 and TRBJ2-7; TRBD1 aligns across 8 bases. This CDR3 is 14 amino acids long. CDR1 is SQVTM, CDR2 ANQGSEA, per germline.

This chain links TRBV2 with TRBJ1-1; possible D gene TRBD1, 6 bases. Germline CDR1 SNHLY, CDR2 FYNNEI. V was clipped by 6 bases and J by 6 bases, with 17 bases between them. This CDR3 region has 14 residues. The CDR3: CASSFQTGKAEAFF. In nucleotides, the CDR3 is TGTGCCAGCAGCTTCCAAACAGGGAAGGCTGAAGCTTTCTTT.

The genes are TRBV7-2 and TRBJ2-5; 8 bases match TRBD1. The tail of the sequence fits TRBJ2-7 better, so the J call may be wrong. The CDR3 is made up of 16 amino acids. In germline, CDR1 is SGHTA, CDR2 FQGNSA. The DNA for the CDR3 is TGTGCCAGCAGCTCAAGACGGACAGGGATCAGTGCCGAGCAGTACTTC. Protein sequence: CASSSRRTGISAEQYF.

This clone was seen once. The chain joins TRBV30 to TRBJ1-1; D is ambiguous. Germline lookup yields CDR1 GTSNPN and CDR2 SVGIG (reference sequence). The CDR3 consists of 16 residues. Trimming removed 3 bases from V and 0 bases from J, with 17 bases in between. The CDR3 sequence: CAWSKPVQVLNTEAFF. The CDR3 nucleotides are TGTGCCTGGAGCAAACCAGTCCAGGTCCTGAACACTGAAGCTTTCTTT.

V usage is TRBV11-2 and J usage is TRBJ1-5, with TRBD1 identical over 7 bases. The CDR3 totals 14 residues. CDR1 is SGHAT, CDR2 FQNNGV, per germline. With 3 bases clipped from V and 7 bases from J, the junction kept 6 bases outside the gene matches. CDR3 region: CASSFTGAGQPQHF. The CDR3, as DNA: TGTGCCAGCAGCTTTACAGGGGCGGGACAGCCCCAGCATTTT.

This chain uses TRBV7-2 with TRBJ1-5; D remains ambiguous. The germline V and J ends were trimmed by 2 bases and 0 bases, with 5 bases remaining between them. The CDR3 runs 14 residues. Per germline, CDR1 SGHTA and CDR2 FQGNSA. The chain's CDR3 is CASSLYDSNQPQHF. The CDR3 DNA follows: TGTGCCAGCAGCTTATACGATAGCAATCAGCCCCAGCATTTT.

The CDR3 protein is CASSPGQGHTEAFF. The CDR3 bases are TGCGCCAGCAGCCCCGGACAGGGACACACTGAAGCTTTCTTT. The chain joins TRBV5-1 to TRBJ1-1; 8 bases agree with TRBD1. CDR3 size: 14 residues. The V gene's germline CDR1 is SGHRS and CDR2 YFSETQ. Germline trimming cut 4 bases from V and 3 bases from J; bases unmatched to any gene: 5.

V gene TRBV19 combines with J gene TRBJ2-6, with D unresolved. V was pared by 1 base and J by 2 bases, with 6 bases between. Germline lookup yields CDR1 LNHDA and CDR2 SQIVND (reference sequence). The CDR3 is made up of 15 amino acids. The CDR3 protein is CASSIVLAGANVLTF. The CDR3 DNA reads as TGTGCCAGTAGTATAGTCCTCGCTGGGGCCAACGTCCTGACTTTC.

The chain employs TRBV19 and TRBJ1-2, with D possibly TRBD1 on 5 matching bases. Deletions cut 3 bases from V and 4 bases from J, with 9 bases between. The CDR3 covers 13 residues. Germline V gives CDR1 LNHDA, CDR2 SQIVND (reference sequence). DNA for the CDR3: TGTGCCAGTAGTATGTCAGGGATCTATGGCTACACCTTC. Translating it yields CASSMSGIYGYTF.

This chain uses TRBV5-1 with TRBJ1-4; D gene unclear. The germline CDR1 and CDR2 sequences are SGHRS and YFSETQ. There are 15 residues in the CDR3. Trimming took off 4 bases at V and 0 bases at J, with 10 bases between the two ends. CDR3 DNA: TGCGCCAGCAGCCTATCTACAGCAACTAATGAAAAACTGTTTTTT. This gives the protein CASSLSTATNEKLFF. Full variable domain (remainder filled in from reference TRBV5-1 and TRBJ1-4): KAGVTQTPRYLIKTRGQQVTLSCSPISGHRSVSWYQQTPGQGLQFLFEYFSETQRNKGNFPGRFSGRQFSNSRSEMNVSTLELGDSALYLCASSLSTATNEKLFFGSGTQLSVL.

This clone has just one count. This sequence joins TRBV25-1 and TRBJ2-3; D is ambiguous. In germline, CDR1 is MGHDK, CDR2 SYGVNS. This CDR3 spans 12 amino acids. V was cut by 5 bases and J by 1 base, with 4 bases left in between. The CDR3 DNA reads TGTGCCAGCAGTAGCGGCACAGATACGCAGTATTTT. Protein product: CASSSGTDTQYF.

The V call is TRBV27, the J call TRBJ2-1, with 12 nucleotides matching TRBD2. V dropped 5 bases and J dropped 9; count of bases not matched to a gene: 14. Germline CDR1 MNHEY, CDR2 SMNVEV (reference sequence). This CDR3 contains 17 residues. The CDR3 loop is CASSHPYTSGRHGEQFF. The DNA of the CDR3 is TGTGCCAGCAGTCACCCCTACACTAGCGGGAGGCACGGTGAGCAGTTCTTC.

Concerning this clone itself: Other nucleotide sequences in the sample specify the same CDR3. CDR3 in amino acids: CASRGRGYNEQFF. CDR3 nucleotides: TGTGCCAGCAGGGGGCGCGGTTACAATGAGCAGTTCTTC. This sequence joins TRBV19 and TRBJ2-1, with 8 bases matching TRBD1. From germline, CDR1 is LNHDA and CDR2 SQIVND (reference sequence). V shed 9 bases and J 4 bases; nucleotides not matched to a gene: 5. The CDR3 length is 13 residues.

CDR3: CASSLEIRTGGTGELFF. CDR3 in DNA: TGCGCCAGCAGCTTGGAAATCCGGACAGGGGGCACCGGGGAGCTGTTTTTT. J is TRBJ2-2 and V is TRBV5-1, with 10 bases matching TRBD1. Trimming cost V 0 bases and J 4 bases; bases outside gene matches: 6. This CDR3 region has 17 residues. From germline, CDR1 is SGHRS and CDR2 YFSETQ.

Comments on this clone: The junction and the germline gene differ at one end; a read error may be behind it. The chain links TRBV5-1 to TRBJ2-5; a weak D match, TRBD1 (5 bases). The CDR3 runs 15 residues. Germline CDR1 SGHRS, CDR2 YFSETQ. CDR3 region: CASSLLGADEETQYF. CDR3 nucleotide sequence: TGTGCCAGCAGCCTCCTTGGGGCGGACGAAGAGACCCAGTACTTC.

The rearrangement joins TRBV28 to TRBJ1-1; D uncertain. The ends were cut back, 3 bases at V and 10 bases at J, with 12 bases in the middle. In germline, CDR1 is MDHEN, CDR2 SYDVKM. The CDR3 totals 12 residues. In nucleotides, the CDR3 is TGTGCCAGCAGTTTGAAGGCAGATGGAGCTTTCTTT. Protein product: CASSLKADGAFF.

The table lists this clone with a count of one. This chain connects TRBV9 to TRBJ1-4; TRBD1 matches 7 bases. The CDR3 loop spans 15 amino acids. The ends lost 4 bases at V and 6 bases at J; junction bases unmatched: 9. Germline CDR1 SGDLS, CDR2 YYNGEE. CDR3 sequence (DNA): TGTGCCAGCAGCAGACGACAGGGCGTGGATGAAAAACTGTTTTTT. This codes for CASSRRQGVDEKLFF.

This rearrangement joins TRBV9 to TRBJ1-1; no firm D call. CDR1 and CDR2 from the germline V gene are SGDLS and YYNGEE. The length of the CDR3 is 15 residues. V was shortened by 0 bases and J by 1 base, with 10 bases between the two germline ends. The CDR3, as DNA: TGTGCCAGCAGCGTAGACCCCGGCGGGAACACTGAAGCTTTCTTT. Protein: CASSVDPGGNTEAFF.

The chain joins TRBV28 to TRBJ2-1; possibly TRBD1 for D (5 bases). The V gene's germline CDR1 is MDHEN and CDR2 SYDVKM. This CDR3 region has 18 residues. V lost 2 bases, J lost 0 bases, and 17 bases lay in between. The CDR3 sequence: CASSLNFQGYSSYNEQFF. The CDR3 DNA follows: TGTGCCAGCAGTTTAAATTTTCAGGGCTACAGCTCCTACAATGAGCAGTTCTTC. The variable domain in full, with the rest retrieved from reference TRBV28 and TRBJ2-1, is DVKVTQSSRYLVKRTGEKVFLECVQDMDHENMFWYRQDPGLGLRLIYFSYDVKMKEKGDIPEGYSVSREKKERFSLILESASTNQTSMYLCASSLNFQGYSSYNEQFFGPGTRLTVL.

This chain joins TRBV28 and TRBJ1-4; no clear D gene. CDR1 is MDHEN and CDR2 is SYDVKM in the germline V gene. The length of the CDR3 is 15 residues. Trimming left V 3 bases short and J 10 bases short, with 18 bases between. The CDR3 nucleotides are TGTGCCAGCAGTTTGGGGAATATTAACTCAGGAAAACTGTTTTTT. It is translated as CASSLGNINSGKLFF.